The clone carrying this TCR beta chain was counted many times. The antigen is not known. The sample comes from a study of spatial heterogeneity in lung cancer. Study-level background: PBMC collected at follow-up were sequenced when available, a median of around 25 months after resection. Study-level points and caveats: Detection of ubiquitous tumor TCRs in blood was higher at resection than follow-up.

V lost 6 bases and J 1 base, leaving 9 bases between the germline ends. CDR3 length equals 13 residues. Germline values: CDR1 SGHRS, CDR2 YFSETQ. Carried by each TCR cDNA molecule was a unique molecular identifier. TCRdb recomputed calls from the 5' RACE reads with MiXCR, one row per CDR3 protein. The sample carries about 50,000 distinct CDR3 sequences, 7.4% recorded once. The sample's time point: blood at routine non-recurrence follow-up after resection. Whole RNA was taken from tumor, nontumor lung or frozen PBMC; it was then sequenced unsorted. This TCR was recovered from a female donor with early-stage non-small cell lung cancer. The V call is TRBV5-1, the J call TRBJ2-3; weak D call: TRBD1 (5 bases). Specimen: PBMCs, collected at follow-up. CDR3 bases: TGCGCCAGCAACCTAGGGGGCACAGATACGCAGTATTTT. Translated, it gives CASNLGGTDTQYF.